The T cell receptor (beta chain) described here comes from a study of long-term antiretroviral therapy in people with HIV. Overall study results and limits: ART-treated samples gained diversity yet remained below transplant donor controls.

About this clone itself: Its antigen is undetermined.

The assay, immunoSEQ v3.0, was run at survey level. Assay: immunoSEQ multiplex PCR; the TCRdb copy retains only in-frame clones and omits some. The table lists tens of thousands of clones, approximately 93% of them singletons. The CDR3 totals 13 residues. J gave up 7 bases and V 6 bases, and 5 bases lay outside the gene matches. Looked up from germline, CDR1 is MNHEY and CDR2 is SVGAGI. For each donor, at least one pre-ART and at least two post-ART PBMC samples were available. Among participants with HIV, every one received treatment in the United States. The chain uses TRBV6-5 and TRBJ1-2, with 10 bases that match TRBD1. This clonotype was obtained from a man between 18 and 35 years old with HIV. The sequencing here drew on unsorted PBMCs, taken 3.1 years after starting antiretroviral therapy. The DNA of the CDR3 is TGTGCCAGCAGGGGGACAGGGGAAGGTGGCTACACCTTC. Its translation is CASRGTGEGGYTF.